The 27 T cell receptor beta chains below come from one sample, sequenced in a study of T cell repertoires in cytomegalovirus infection. Antigens for these TCRs are unknown. Via MiXCR, TCRdb re-called the reads, giving one row per CDR3 protein. The top ten hold about an eighth of the sample, which has fewer than 850,000 distinct CDR3 sequences, 25% to 35% seen once. Sequencing was performed on cultured CD8+ T cells from PBMCs, taken from culture after CMV antigen stimulation. The source is a human donor in good health (CMV status not recorded). Some clones in this sample may be carry-over from other donors' samples.

V and J are TRBV27 and TRBJ2-1; TRBD2 matches at 8 bases. V was clipped by 2 bases and J by 5 bases; unmatched bases: 14. The CDR3 covers 18 residues. The germline V gene has CDR1 MNHEY and CDR2 SMNVEV (reference sequence). The CDR3 is CASSLTYGTRGAHNEQFF. The CDR3 DNA reads as TGTGCCAGCAGTTTAACGTACGGGACTAGGGGAGCCCACAATGAGCAGTTCTTC.

In this sample, this clonotype turned up a few times. This chain connects TRBV7-2 to TRBJ1-2, with 9 bases that match TRBD1. This CDR3 is 14 amino acids long. V was pared by 3 bases and J by 5 bases, with 4 bases of the junction left unmatched. Germline V gene sequence: CDR1 SGHTA, CDR2 FQGNSA. Written as DNA, the CDR3 is TGTGCCAGCAGCTTCCCGGGACAGGGATATGGCTACACCTTC. Residues: CASSFPGQGYGYTF.

This clonotype has just a few counts. V usage is TRBV7-2 and J usage is TRBJ2-3; 16 nucleotides align to TRBD2. Germline V gives CDR1 SGHTA, CDR2 FQGNSA. The CDR3 is 17 amino acids. The V and J ends lost 3 bases and 2 bases, in that order; junction bases with no gene match: 2. The CDR3 region has the DNA TGTGCCAGCAGCTTGGGACTAGCGGGGGGGCCCACAGATACGCAGTATTTT. Its protein product is CASSLGLAGGPTDTQYF.

Only a few counts were recorded for this clonotype. The CDR3 protein is CASSENPGNTIYF. CDR3 DNA: TGCGCCAGCAGTGAAAACCCGGGAAACACCATATATTTT. The chain carries TRBV10-1 and TRBJ1-3; D is unresolved. V was clipped by 3 bases and J by 4 bases, with 7 bases between them. CDR1 is WNHNN, CDR2 SYGVQD, per germline (reference sequence). There are 13 residues in the CDR3.

The CDR3 region has the DNA TGTGCCAGCAGTTTATCAGGGACAGGGCGTCGGGAGAATGGCTACACCTTC. It yields the protein CASSLSGTGRRENGYTF. The chain uses TRBV27 and TRBJ1-2, with 9 bases that match TRBD1. This CDR3 contains 17 residues. After removal of 0 bases from V and 6 bases from J, the junction contained 11 bases not matched to a gene. From germline, CDR1 is MNHEY and CDR2 SMNVEV (reference sequence).

The V gene is TRBV9, the J gene TRBJ1-2; weak D call: TRBD1 (5 bases). V dropped 5 bases and J dropped 6 bases, with 14 bases sitting between them. This CDR3 comprises 13 residues. Germline V gene lookup returns CDR1 SGDLS and CDR2 YYNGEE. CDR3 in amino acids: CASRAGGSDGYTF. The CDR3 coding sequence is TGTGCCAGCAGGGCGGGGGGATCGGATGGCTACACCTTC.

This clonotype was seen a handful of times. The chain combines TRBV7-2 with TRBJ2-1, with D hard to call. This CDR3 comprises 14 residues. V gave up 5 bases and J gave up 2 bases, with 10 bases separating them. Germline V gene data show CDR1 as SGHTA and CDR2 as FQGNSA. The CDR3 region is CASSRTGTYNEQFF. DNA of the CDR3: TGTGCCAGCAGCAGGACCGGCACCTACAATGAGCAGTTCTTC.

This clonotype was observed a few times. V is TRBV27 and J is TRBJ1-2, with 9 bases matching TRBD1. Trimming cost V 10 bases and J 5 bases; bases outside gene matches: 8. Germline V gene data show CDR1 as MNHEY and CDR2 as SMNVEV (reference sequence). This CDR3 spans 13 amino acids. CDR3 sequence: CATYTGGVYGYTF. DNA of the CDR3: TGTGCCACATATACAGGGGGCGTATATGGCTACACCTTC.

V and J are TRBV29-1 and TRBJ2-3; 8 bases are shared with TRBD1. CDR1 is SQVTM, CDR2 ANQGSEA, per germline. This CDR3 is 15 amino acids long. V lost 3 bases to trimming and J lost 0 bases; unmatched junction nucleotides: 5. The CDR3 region is CSVEGDRLSTDTQYF. CDR3 sequence (DNA): TGCAGCGTTGAGGGGGACAGGCTAAGCACAGATACGCAGTATTTT.

V is TRBV2 and J is TRBJ1-1; D unresolved. Germline CDR1 is SNHLY and CDR2 is FYNNEI. The germline V and J ends were trimmed by 1 base and 4 bases, with 10 bases remaining between them. The CDR3 loop spans 14 amino acids. In DNA, the CDR3 is TGTGCCAGCAGTGAAGGTCGTCGGGTCACTGAAGCTTTCTTT. Translating it yields CASSEGRRVTEAFF.

This clonotype was counted at least ten times. The chain employs TRBV7-9 and TRBJ2-1; no definite D call. Germline V gene sequence: CDR1 SEHNR, CDR2 FQNEAQ (reference sequence). Trimming took off 4 bases at V and 4 bases at J, with 14 bases between the two ends. This CDR3 has 15 amino acids. This CDR3 is CASSSSKETYNEQFF. CDR3 bases: TGTGCCAGCAGCTCCAGCAAAGAGACGTACAATGAGCAGTTCTTC.

The DNA of the CDR3 is TGTGCCAGCAGCCGACAGGGGCGGAGAGAGACCCAGTACTTC. Its protein product is CASSRQGRRETQYF. V usage is TRBV12-3 or TRBV12-4 and J usage is TRBJ2-5; TRBD1 aligns across 8 bases. J gave up 4 bases and V 6 bases, and 7 bases lay outside the gene matches. This CDR3 has 14 amino acids.

J is TRBJ1-1 and V is TRBV6-1; 7 bases map to TRBD1. The CDR3 length is 15 residues. J was trimmed by 2 bases and V by 5 bases; bases with no gene match: 8. Germline V gives CDR1 MNHNS, CDR2 SASEGT. The CDR3 loop reads CASSPRQGFNTEAFF. The CDR3 DNA follows: TGTGCCAGCAGTCCTAGACAGGGCTTTAACACTGAAGCTTTCTTT.

This clonotype was counted between two and nine times. The chain is built from TRBV5-5 and TRBJ1-1, with D perhaps TRBD1 (6 bases). The CDR3 length is 15 residues. V was cut by 4 bases and J by 0 bases, with 13 bases left in between. Germline loops: CDR1 SGHKS, CDR2 YYEKEE (reference sequence). The CDR3 spells CASSPRGQLNTEAFF. In DNA form, the CDR3 reads TGTGCCAGCAGCCCGAGGGGACAACTGAACACTGAAGCTTTCTTT.

The rearrangement joins TRBV7-9 to TRBJ2-5; 7 nucleotides match TRBD2. The germline gives CDR1 SEHNR, CDR2 FQNEAQ (reference sequence). The CDR3 spans 19 residues. V lost 5 bases and J lost 3; bases outside the gene matches: 21. The CDR3 protein is CASSPQTSTRRGIKETQYF. CDR3 in DNA: TGTGCCAGCAGCCCACAGACTAGTACTCGGCGGGGGATTAAAGAGACCCAGTACTTC.

V gene TRBV6-1 combines with J gene TRBJ1-2, with 7 positions matching TRBD1. CDR3 length equals 14 residues. Germline lookup yields CDR1 MNHNS and CDR2 SASEGT. V trimming: 4 bases; J trimming: 8 bases; junction bases outside the gene matches: 10. The CDR3, as DNA: TGTGCCAGCAGTGTTTACAGGGGAAATGAGGGCTACACCTTC. Translated: CASSVYRGNEGYTF.

In the case of this clonotype: This sequence may be a read error, since a much larger clone differs from it by one base. The chain joins TRBV7-6 to TRBJ2-6; D assignment may be TRBD1 or TRBD2 (5 bases each). The CDR3 is made up of 19 amino acids. Germline loops: CDR1 SGHVS, CDR2 FNYEAQ. The CDR3 is CVSSRIGNLGRSGANVLTF. The CDR3 DNA is TGTGTCAGCAGCCGCATAGGGAACCTGGGACGCTCTGGGGCCAACGTCCTGACTTTC.

The genes are TRBV7-9 and TRBJ2-2; D gene uncertain. Germline CDR1 SEHNR, CDR2 FQNEAQ (reference sequence). The V end was cut by 1 base, the J end by 1 base, with 7 bases between. The CDR3 has 15 amino acids. CDR3 amino acids: CASSLVQENTGELFF. In DNA, the CDR3 is TGTGCCAGCAGCTTAGTGCAGGAGAACACCGGGGAGCTGTTTTTT.

The chain uses TRBV10-3 and TRBJ2-5; 10 nucleotides match TRBD2. The V gene's germline CDR1 is ENHRY and CDR2 SYGVKD. The CDR3 has 16 amino acids. V lost 7 bases, J lost 4 bases, and 12 bases stayed unmatched. This chain's CDR3 is CAIKGGAGGPGETQYF. CDR3 bases: TGTGCCATCAAAGGGGGAGCGGGGGGGCCCGGAGAGACCCAGTACTTC.

This clonotype has a handful of counts. The chain uses TRBV27 and TRBJ2-3, with 11 positions matching TRBD2. V gave up 5 bases and J gave up 5 bases; unmatched junction bases: 12. CDR3 length: 17 amino acids. The germline V gene encodes CDR1 MNHEY and CDR2 SMNVEV (reference sequence). The CDR3 coding sequence is TGTGCCAGCAGTCGAAGGCTAGCGGGGGGCCTGAGAGATACGCAGTATTTT. Protein sequence: CASSRRLAGGLRDTQYF.

This clonotype has only a few counts. The rearrangement uses TRBV6-5 and TRBJ1-5, with 9 bases identical to TRBD1. Trimming took 7 bases from V and 6 from J; bases not matched to a gene: 7. CDR3 size: 14 residues. Germline V gene data show CDR1 as MNHEY and CDR2 as SVGAGI. CDR3: CASTPGQGRQPQHF. The CDR3 DNA is TGTGCCAGCACACCGGGACAGGGACGTCAGCCCCAGCATTTT.

J is TRBJ1-5 and V is TRBV27; TRBD1 is a possible D gene (5 bases). Germline values: CDR1 MNHEY, CDR2 SMNVEV (reference sequence). CDR3 length equals 17 residues. V lost 0 bases to trimming and J lost 0 bases, with 12 bases between them. CDR3 amino acids: CASSLSGGGYSNQPQHF. As DNA, the CDR3 is TGTGCCAGCAGTTTATCAGGTGGGGGATATAGCAATCAGCCCCAGCATTTT.

This clonotype occurred many times. The V gene is TRBV2, the J gene TRBJ1-1, with D tentatively TRBD1 (5 bases). The CDR3 is 14 amino acids. Between the trimmed V and J ends, which lost 6 bases and 2 bases, there was a span of 13 bases. The V gene's germline CDR1 is SNHLY and CDR2 FYNNEI. For the CDR3, the DNA is TGTGCCAGCAGATTAGGGGTTTCTAACACTGAAGCTTTCTTT. Protein product: CASRLGVSNTEAFF. Using reference TRBV2 and TRBJ1-1 for the parts outside the CDR3, the full variable domain is EPEVTQTPSHQVTQMGQEVILRCVPISNHLYFYWYRQILGQKVEFLVSFYNNEISEKSEIFDDQFSVERPDGSNFTLKIRSTKLEDSAMYFCASRLGVSNTEAFFGQGTRLTVV.

The chain carries TRBV4-1 and TRBJ2-1, with 8 bases aligning to TRBD1. The length of the CDR3 is 13 residues. Germline loops: CDR1 MGHRA, CDR2 YSYEKL. V was clipped by 9 bases and J by 3 bases; unmatched bases: 4. In DNA form, the CDR3 reads TGCGCCAGTGGACAGGGCTACTACAATGAGCAGTTCTTC. Translating it yields CASGQGYYNEQFF.

This chain links TRBV7-2 with TRBJ2-2, with D unclear. V lost 2 bases and J 8 bases, leaving 9 bases between the germline ends. CDR3 length equals 13 residues. The germline V gene has CDR1 SGHTA and CDR2 FQGNSA. CDR3 bases: TGTGCCAGCAGCTTACGGCGCCCGGGGGAGCTGTTTTTT. Protein product: CASSLRRPGELFF.

The chain employs TRBV7-9 and TRBJ1-2, with D tentatively TRBD1 (5 bases). CDR3 length equals 13 residues. Trimming cost V 8 bases and J 2 bases, with 12 bases left between them. Germline lookup yields CDR1 SEHNR and CDR2 FQNEAQ (reference sequence). The CDR3: CASLGDLNYGYTF. Here the CDR3 DNA reads TGTGCCAGCTTGGGGGACCTAAACTATGGCTACACCTTC.

The CDR3 protein is CALERGFRLDEQFF. In nucleotides, the CDR3 is TGTGCCTTAGAGAGGGGTTTCCGACTGGATGAGCAGTTCTTC. The gene calls are TRBV2 and TRBJ2-1, with D perhaps being TRBD1 or TRBD2 (5 bases each). The length of the CDR3 is 14 residues. V lost 11 bases to trimming and J lost 8 bases, with 22 bases between them. Germline CDR1 and CDR2: SNHLY and FYNNEI.